The rows below give T cell receptor beta chains drawn from one sample of a study of blood T cells in healthy people across ages. TCRdb fed the 5' RACE reads into MiXCR, producing one record per CDR3 protein. The sample includes 700,000 or so distinct CDR3 sequences, about a fifth of them seen just once. Material for sequencing was blood. The receptors come from a man aged 65-85 years in good health. Each CDR3 is given with its conserved first and last residue. The D gene is left open where the match is weak.

CDR3 protein | J gene | V gene | D gene
CSVWGGDGYTF | TRBJ1-2 | TRBV20-1 | .
CSATGTRGLYQETQYF | TRBJ2-5 | TRBV20-1 | TRBD2
CASSLGTAISYEQYF | . | TRBV9 | .
CSGSSGRGVNEQFF | TRBJ2-1 | TRBV20-1 | TRBD2
CSARDGGTAWNSPLHF | TRBJ1-6 | TRBV20-1 | TRBD1
CASSAVGSNQPQHF | TRBJ1-5 | TRBV12-3/TRBV12-4 | .
CATSKTANTGELFF | TRBJ2-2 | TRBV24-1 | .
CASSIQREGLEQFF | TRBJ2-1 | TRBV19 | TRBD2
CSARLGAGELFF | TRBJ2-2 | TRBV20-1 | .
CASKIWVSSTDTQYF | TRBJ2-3 | TRBV5-1 | .
CASSLGQGERSSPLHF | TRBJ1-6 | TRBV12-3/TRBV12-4 | TRBD1
CATSDSVQARGASTQYF | TRBJ2-3 | TRBV24-1 | .
CASSLGGGENTGELFF | TRBJ2-2 | TRBV12-3/TRBV12-4 | .
CASSPLTQNTGELFF | TRBJ2-2 | TRBV9 | .
CASSLGTGRGSNEQFF | . | TRBV5-1 | .
CSARRDRKQFF | TRBJ2-1 | TRBV20-1 | .
CASRQGQGEQFF | . | TRBV2 | TRBD1
CASSHRLAGDGETQYF | TRBJ2-5 | TRBV4-3 | TRBD2
CSVASGISTEAFF | TRBJ1-1 | TRBV29-1 | .
CASSMGQGGSNQPQHF | TRBJ1-5 | TRBV7-9 | TRBD1
CASSIRTSGVDNEQFF | TRBJ2-1 | TRBV5-1 | TRBD2
CASSLSLADEQFF | TRBJ2-1 | TRBV6-2/TRBV6-3 | .
CASSFTGTRTSYNEQFF | TRBJ2-1 | TRBV7-2 | .
CSARPLGGITGGFGYTF | TRBJ1-2 | TRBV20-1 | .
CAISDRTGGTEAFF | TRBJ1-1 | TRBV10-3 | TRBD1
CASSLALSETHNEQFF | TRBJ2-1 | TRBV11-2 | .
CSVKPTGGRETQCF | TRBJ2-5 | TRBV29-1 | TRBD1
CASSLNIHSSSGANVLTF | TRBJ2-6 | TRBV7-6 | .
CASSSQTPNTQYF | TRBJ2-3 | TRBV7-3 | .
CSVEVGQYEQYF | . | TRBV29-1 | .
CASSETPMSVLPSGANVLTF | TRBJ2-6 | TRBV6-1 | .
CASSPTWDQETQYF | TRBJ2-5 | TRBV18 | .
CASSQVRAGTQYF | TRBJ2-3 | TRBV3-1 | TRBD2
CASSLGPLGGLNTEAFF | TRBJ1-1 | TRBV12-3/TRBV12-4 | .
CATSGSATGGETQYF | TRBJ2-5 | TRBV24-1 | .
CSVVSHPNTGELFF | TRBJ2-2 | TRBV29-1 | .
CASSLSGGGDAYNGQFF | . | TRBV5-1 | TRBD2
CASSSTDWSEQFF | TRBJ2-1 | TRBV6-2/TRBV6-3 | .
CASSVDSGNLGEQFF | TRBJ2-1 | TRBV2 | .
CSARDAGGSTDTQYF | TRBJ2-3 | TRBV20-1 | TRBD2
CSARPPRHNEQFF | TRBJ2-1 | TRBV20-1 | .
CSASPVGGAQETQYF | TRBJ2-5 | TRBV20-1 | .
CSERGAGITDTQYF | TRBJ2-3 | TRBV29-1 | .
CSARDGRGVSGANVLTF | TRBJ2-6 | TRBV20-1 | .
CSALRDGNYGYTF | TRBJ1-2 | TRBV20-1 | .
CASSILAGGTDEQFF | . | TRBV7-9 | TRBD2
CASSFSETSGNEQFF | TRBJ2-1 | TRBV7-9 | TRBD2
CASTPGDRGGAETQYF | TRBJ2-5 | TRBV28 | TRBD1
CASSFVAGVRDTQYF | TRBJ2-3 | TRBV27 | TRBD2
CSARTGLAGLSSYNEQFF | TRBJ2-1 | TRBV20-1 | TRBD2